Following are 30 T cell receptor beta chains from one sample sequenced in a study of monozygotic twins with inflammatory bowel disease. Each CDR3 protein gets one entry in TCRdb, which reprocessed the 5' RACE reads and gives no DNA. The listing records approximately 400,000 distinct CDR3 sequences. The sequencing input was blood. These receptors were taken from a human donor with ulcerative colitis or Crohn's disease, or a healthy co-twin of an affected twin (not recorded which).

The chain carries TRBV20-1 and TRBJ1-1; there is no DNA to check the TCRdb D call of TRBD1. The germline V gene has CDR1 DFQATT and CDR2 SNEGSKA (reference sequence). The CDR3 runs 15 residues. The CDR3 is CSALARLSPGTEAFF.

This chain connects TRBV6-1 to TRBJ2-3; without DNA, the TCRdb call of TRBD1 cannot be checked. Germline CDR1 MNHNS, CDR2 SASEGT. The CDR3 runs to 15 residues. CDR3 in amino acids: CASSHQGGFTDTQYF.

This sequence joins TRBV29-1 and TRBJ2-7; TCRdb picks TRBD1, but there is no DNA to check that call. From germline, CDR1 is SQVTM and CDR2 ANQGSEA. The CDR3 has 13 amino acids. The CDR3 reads CSVYDSLNYEQYF.

The CDR3 loop is CSARDQEGLRTEAFF. The genes are TRBV20-1 and TRBJ1-1. There are 15 residues in the CDR3. Germline V gives CDR1 DFQATT, CDR2 SNEGSKA (reference sequence).

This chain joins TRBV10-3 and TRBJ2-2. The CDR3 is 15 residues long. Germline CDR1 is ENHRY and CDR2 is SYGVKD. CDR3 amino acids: CAISAWTSATGELFF.

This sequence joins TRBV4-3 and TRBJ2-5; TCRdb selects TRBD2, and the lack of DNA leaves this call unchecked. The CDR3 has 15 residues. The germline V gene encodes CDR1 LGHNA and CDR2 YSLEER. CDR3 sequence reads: CASSQDRAGPETQYF.

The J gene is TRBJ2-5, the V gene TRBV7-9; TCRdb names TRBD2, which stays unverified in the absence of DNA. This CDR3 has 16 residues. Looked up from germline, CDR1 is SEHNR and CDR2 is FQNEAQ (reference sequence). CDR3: CASSKGTSGVKETQYF.

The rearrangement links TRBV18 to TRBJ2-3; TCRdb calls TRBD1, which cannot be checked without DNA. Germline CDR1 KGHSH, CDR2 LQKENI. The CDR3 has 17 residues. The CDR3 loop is CASSPNPTGTSTDTQYF.

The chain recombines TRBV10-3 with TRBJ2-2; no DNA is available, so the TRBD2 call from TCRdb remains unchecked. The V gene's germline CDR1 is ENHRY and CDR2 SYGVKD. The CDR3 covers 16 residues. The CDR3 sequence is CAISGLAGGTAGELFF.

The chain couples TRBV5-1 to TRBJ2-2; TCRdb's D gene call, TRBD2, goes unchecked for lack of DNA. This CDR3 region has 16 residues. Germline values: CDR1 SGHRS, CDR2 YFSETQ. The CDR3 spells CASSFVAGGSTGELFF. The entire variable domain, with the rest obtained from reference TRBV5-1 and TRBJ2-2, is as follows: KAGVTQTPRYLIKTRGQQVTLSCSPISGHRSVSWYQQTPGQGLQFLFEYFSETQRNKGNFPGRFSGRQFSNSRSEMNVSTLELGDSALYLCASSFVAGGSTGELFFGEGSRLTVL.

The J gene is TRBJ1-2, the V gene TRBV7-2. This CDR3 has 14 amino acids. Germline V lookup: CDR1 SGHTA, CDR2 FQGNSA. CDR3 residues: CASSFRQGAYGYTF.

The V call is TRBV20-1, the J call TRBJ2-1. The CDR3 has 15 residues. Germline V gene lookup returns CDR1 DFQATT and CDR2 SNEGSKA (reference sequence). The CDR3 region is CSARDLTSAGDEQFF.

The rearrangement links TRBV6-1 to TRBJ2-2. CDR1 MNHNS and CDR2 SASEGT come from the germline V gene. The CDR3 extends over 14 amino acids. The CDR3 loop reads CASSRKPNTGELFF.

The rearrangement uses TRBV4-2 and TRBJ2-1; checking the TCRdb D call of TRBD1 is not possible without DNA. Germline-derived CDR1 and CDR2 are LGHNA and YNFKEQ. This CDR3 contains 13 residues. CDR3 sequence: CASSRGVTSEQFF.

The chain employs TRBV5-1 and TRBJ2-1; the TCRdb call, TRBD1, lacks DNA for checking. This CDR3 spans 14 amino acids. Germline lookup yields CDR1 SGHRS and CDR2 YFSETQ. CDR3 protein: CASSSTASYNEQFF.

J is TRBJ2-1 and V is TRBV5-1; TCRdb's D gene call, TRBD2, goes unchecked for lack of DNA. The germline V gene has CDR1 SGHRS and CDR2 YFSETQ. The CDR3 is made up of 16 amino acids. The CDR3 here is CASSYGLAGSLDEQFF.

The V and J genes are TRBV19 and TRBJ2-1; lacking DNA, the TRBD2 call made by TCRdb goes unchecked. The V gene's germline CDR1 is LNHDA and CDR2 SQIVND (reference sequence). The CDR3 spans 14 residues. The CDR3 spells CASSNPREYNEQFF.

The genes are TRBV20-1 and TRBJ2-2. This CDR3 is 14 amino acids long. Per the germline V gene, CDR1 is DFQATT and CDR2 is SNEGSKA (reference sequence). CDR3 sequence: CSAPTDTVTGELFF.

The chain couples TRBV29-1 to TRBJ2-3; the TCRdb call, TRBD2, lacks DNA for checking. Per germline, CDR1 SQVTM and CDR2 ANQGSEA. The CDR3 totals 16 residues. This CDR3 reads CSVDGFSTSGRDTQYF.

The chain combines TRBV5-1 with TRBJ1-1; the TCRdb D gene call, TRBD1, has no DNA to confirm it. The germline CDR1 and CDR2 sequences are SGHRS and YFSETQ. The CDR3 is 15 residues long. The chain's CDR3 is CASSPRTAVNTEAFF.

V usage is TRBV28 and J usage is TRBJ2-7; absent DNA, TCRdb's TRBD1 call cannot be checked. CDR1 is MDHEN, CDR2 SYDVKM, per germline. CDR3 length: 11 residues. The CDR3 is CASGRYYEQYF.

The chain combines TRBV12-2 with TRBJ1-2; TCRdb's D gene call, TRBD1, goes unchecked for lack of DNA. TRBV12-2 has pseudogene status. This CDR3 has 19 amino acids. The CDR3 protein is CASRFDVTLQGVSGYGYTF.

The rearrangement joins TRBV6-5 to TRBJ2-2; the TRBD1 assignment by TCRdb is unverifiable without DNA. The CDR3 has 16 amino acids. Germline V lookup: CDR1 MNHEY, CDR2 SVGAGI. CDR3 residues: CASSYVGAGGMRELFF.

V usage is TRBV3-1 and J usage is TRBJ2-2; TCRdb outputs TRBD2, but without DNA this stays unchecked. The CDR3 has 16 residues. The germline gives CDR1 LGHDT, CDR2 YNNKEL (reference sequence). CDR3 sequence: CASSLRLAGGTGELFF. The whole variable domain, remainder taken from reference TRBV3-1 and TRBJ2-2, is DTAVSQTPKYLVTQMGNDKSIKCEQNLGHDTMYWYKQDSKKFLKIMFSYNNKELIINETVPNRFSPKSPDKAHLNLHINSLELGDSAVYFCASSLRLAGGTGELFFGEGSRLTVL.

CDR3 sequence: CASSPRRRPKLFF. The rearrangement joins TRBV23-1 to TRBJ1-4. TRBV23-1 is identified as an open reading frame with a role that is uncertain. CDR3 length equals 13 residues.

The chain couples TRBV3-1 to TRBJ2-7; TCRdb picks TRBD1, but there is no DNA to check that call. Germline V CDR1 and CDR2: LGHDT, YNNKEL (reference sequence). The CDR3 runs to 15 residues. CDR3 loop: CASSRMGQVAYEQYF.

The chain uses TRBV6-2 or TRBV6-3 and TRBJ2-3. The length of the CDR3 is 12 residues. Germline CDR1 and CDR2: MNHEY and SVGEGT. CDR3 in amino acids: CASSQVADTQYF.

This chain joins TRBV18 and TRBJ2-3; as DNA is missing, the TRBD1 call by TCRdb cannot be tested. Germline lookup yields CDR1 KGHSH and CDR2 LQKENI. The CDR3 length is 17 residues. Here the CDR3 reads CASSPPYTGFSTDTQYF.

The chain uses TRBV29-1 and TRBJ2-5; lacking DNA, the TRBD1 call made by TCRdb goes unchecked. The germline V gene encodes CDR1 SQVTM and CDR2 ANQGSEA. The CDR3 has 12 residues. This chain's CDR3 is CSVVGAGETQYF.

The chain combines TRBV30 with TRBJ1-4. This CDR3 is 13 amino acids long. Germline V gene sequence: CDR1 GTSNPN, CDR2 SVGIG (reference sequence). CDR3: CAWSVGGAEKLFF.